Below are 4 T cell receptor beta chains sequenced from a single sample in a study of blood T cells in healthy people across ages. The authors ran a second PCR of roughly 6 to 11 cycles using a sample-barcoded 5' primer and a J-beta primer mix. TCRdb re-called the 5' RACE reads with MiXCR, one entry per CDR3 protein. The profile shows 910,000 or so distinct CDR3 sequences, roughly 51% of them singletons. The sample taken for sequencing was blood. The source is a woman aged 55-75 years in good health.

CDR3 sequence: CSAIRRTGEQFF. The CDR3 nucleotides read TGCAGTGCTATACGGAGGACTGGTGAGCAGTTCTTC. This chain connects TRBV20-1 to TRBJ2-1; possibly TRBD2 for D (5 bases). CDR3 size: 12 residues. Per the germline V gene, CDR1 is DFQATT and CDR2 is SNEGSKA (reference sequence). V lost 4 bases and J 9 bases, leaving 13 bases between the germline ends.

V usage is TRBV19 and J usage is TRBJ2-1; 9 positions match TRBD1. Trimming cost V 5 bases and J 5 bases; bases outside gene matches: 7. The length of the CDR3 is 15 residues. Germline loops: CDR1 LNHDA, CDR2 SQIVND (reference sequence). The DNA for the CDR3 is TGTGCCAGTAGTCGACCGGGACAGGGTCACAATGAGCAGTTCTTC. It is translated as CASSRPGQGHNEQFF.

This clonotype was counted a few times. The chain links TRBV2 to TRBJ2-3, with TRBD2 matching 7 bases. Trimming at V came to 5 bases and at J to 2 bases, leaving 10 bases not matched to a gene. This CDR3 contains 16 residues. Germline V gene data show CDR1 as SNHLY and CDR2 as FYNNEI. CDR3 amino acids: CASSPGLRSVTDTQYF. The CDR3 DNA reads as TGTGCCAGCAGTCCGGGACTACGAAGCGTCACAGATACGCAGTATTTT.

This clonotype showed up just a few times. The chain is built from TRBV6-5 and TRBJ2-4, with D tentatively TRBD2 (5 bases). CDR1 and CDR2 from the germline V gene are MNHEY and SVGAGI. This CDR3 has 16 amino acids. V lost 0 bases to trimming and J lost 2 bases, with 11 bases between them. CDR3 region: CASSYSSGGSKNIQYF. The CDR3 DNA sequence: TGTGCCAGCAGTTACTCGAGCGGCGGGTCCAAAAACATTCAGTACTTC.